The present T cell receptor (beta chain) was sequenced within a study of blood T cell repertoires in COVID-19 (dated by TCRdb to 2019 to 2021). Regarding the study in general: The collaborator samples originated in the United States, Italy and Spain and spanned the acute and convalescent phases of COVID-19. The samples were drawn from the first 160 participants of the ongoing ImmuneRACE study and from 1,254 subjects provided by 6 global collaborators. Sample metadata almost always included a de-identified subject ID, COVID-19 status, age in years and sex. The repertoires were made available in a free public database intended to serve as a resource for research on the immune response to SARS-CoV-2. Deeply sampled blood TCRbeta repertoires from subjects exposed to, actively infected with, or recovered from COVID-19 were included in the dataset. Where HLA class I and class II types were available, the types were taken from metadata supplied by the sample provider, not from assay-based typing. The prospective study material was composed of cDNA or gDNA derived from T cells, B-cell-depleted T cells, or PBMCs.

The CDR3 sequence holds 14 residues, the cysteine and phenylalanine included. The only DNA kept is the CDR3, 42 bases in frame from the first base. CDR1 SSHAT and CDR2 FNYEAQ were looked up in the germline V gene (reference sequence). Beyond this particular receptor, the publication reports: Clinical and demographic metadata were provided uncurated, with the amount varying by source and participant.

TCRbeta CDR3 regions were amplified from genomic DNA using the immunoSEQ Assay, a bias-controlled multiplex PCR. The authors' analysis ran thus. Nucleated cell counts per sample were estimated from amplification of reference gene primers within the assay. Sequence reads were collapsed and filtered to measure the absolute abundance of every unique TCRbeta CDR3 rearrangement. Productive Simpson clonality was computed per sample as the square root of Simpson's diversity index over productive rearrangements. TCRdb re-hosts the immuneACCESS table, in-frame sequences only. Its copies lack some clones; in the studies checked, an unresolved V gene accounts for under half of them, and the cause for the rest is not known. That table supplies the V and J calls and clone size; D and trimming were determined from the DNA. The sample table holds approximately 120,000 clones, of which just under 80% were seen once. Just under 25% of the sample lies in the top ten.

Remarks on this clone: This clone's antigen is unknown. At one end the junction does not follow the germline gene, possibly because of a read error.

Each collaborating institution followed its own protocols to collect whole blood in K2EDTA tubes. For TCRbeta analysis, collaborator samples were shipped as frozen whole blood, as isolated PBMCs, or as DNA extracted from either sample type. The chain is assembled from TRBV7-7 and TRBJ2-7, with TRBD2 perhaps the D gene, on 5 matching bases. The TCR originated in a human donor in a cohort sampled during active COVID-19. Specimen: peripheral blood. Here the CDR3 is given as CASSVERYGYEQYF. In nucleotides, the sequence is TGTGCTAGCAGCGTGGAGCGGTATGGTTACGAGCAGTACTTC.